What follows are 27 T cell receptor beta chains derived from one specimen sequenced in a study of monozygotic twins with cystic fibrosis. Here immunoSEQ multiplex PCR was the method, and the copy in TCRdb shows in-frame clones only, minus some. Of about 36,000 clones in the sample, around 82% were seen once. The specimen sequenced was blood. The receptors stem from a girl aged 2 to 9 with cystic fibrosis.

The chain has TRBV2 and TRBJ2-1; 13 nucleotides line up with TRBD2. The V and J ends lost 2 bases and 6 bases, in that order; junction bases with no gene match: 1. CDR3 length equals 15 residues. CDR1 and CDR2 (germline): SNHLY, FYNNEI. The CDR3: CASSETSGGANEQFF. As DNA, the CDR3 is TGTGCCAGCAGTGAAACTAGCGGGGGGGCCAATGAGCAGTTCTTC.

The J gene is TRBJ1-3, the V gene TRBV5-4, with TRBD1 identical over 9 bases. Germline lookup yields CDR1 SGHNT and CDR2 YYREEE (reference sequence). Germline trimming cut 4 bases from V and 2 bases from J; bases unmatched to any gene: 13. This CDR3 region has 18 residues. Here the CDR3 reads CASSLVAGQGLAGNTIYF. The CDR3 DNA follows: TGTGCCAGCAGCCTGGTAGCGGGACAGGGTTTAGCTGGAAACACCATATATTTT.

The J gene is TRBJ1-1, the V gene TRBV6-6, with D uncertain. Trimming left V 0 bases short and J 7 bases short, with 12 bases between. Germline V lookup: CDR1 MNHNY, CDR2 SVGAGI (reference sequence). This CDR3 has 14 amino acids. CDR3 DNA sequence: TGTGCCAGCAGTTACTCGTGGGCCCGGGGTGAAGCTTTCTTT. It codes for CASSYSWARGEAFF.

V and J are TRBV19 and TRBJ1-5, with D tentatively TRBD1 (6 bases). Germline-derived CDR1 and CDR2 are LNHDA and SQIVND (reference sequence). V gave up 7 bases and J gave up 4 bases, with 14 bases separating them. This CDR3 comprises 14 residues. CDR3 region: CASTMRGANQPQHF. The CDR3 nucleotides are TGTGCCAGTACCATGCGGGGGGCAAATCAGCCCCAGCATTTT.

The chain has TRBV6-5 and TRBJ1-6, with TRBD1 as a possible D gene (6 bases). CDR3 size: 14 residues. Germline loops: CDR1 MNHEY, CDR2 SVGAGI. V lost 2 bases and J lost 8, with 10 bases in between. CDR3 in amino acids: CASSYGGRDSPLHF. The CDR3 nucleotides read TGTGCCAGCAGTTACGGGGGCAGGGATTCACCCCTCCACTTT.

The chain is built from TRBV15 and TRBJ2-7; D ambiguous. Deletions cut 4 bases from V and 0 bases from J, with 10 bases between. Per the germline V gene, CDR1 is LNHNV and CDR2 is YYDKDF (reference sequence). The CDR3 is made up of 14 amino acids. The CDR3 region is CATSTKFSSYEQYF. CDR3 bases: TGTGCCACCAGCACTAAATTCTCCTCCTACGAGCAGTACTTC. The full variable domain, completed using reference TRBV15 and TRBJ2-7, is DAMVIQNPRYQVTQFGKPVTLSCSQTLNHNVMYWYQQKSSQAPKLLFHYYDKDFNNEADTPDNFQSRRPNTSFCFLDIRSPGLGDTAMYLCATSTKFSSYEQYFGPGTRLTVT.

The chain couples TRBV14 to TRBJ2-1; D uncertain. Trimming removed 4 bases at V and 1 base at J, with 11 bases between. Germline CDR1 is SGHDN and CDR2 is FVKESK. The CDR3 covers 15 residues. DNA of the CDR3: TGTGCCAGCAGCCTCGAACCCGGATCCTACAATGAGCAGTTCTTC. Protein sequence: CASSLEPGSYNEQFF.

This rearrangement joins TRBV14 to TRBJ1-6; D is unresolved. The CDR3 is 15 amino acids. Germline CDR1 SGHDN, CDR2 FVKESK. Trimming removed 1 base from V and 0 bases from J, with 4 bases in between. CDR3 protein: CASSQGSSYNSPLHF. CDR3 in DNA: TGTGCCAGCAGCCAAGGGAGCTCCTATAATTCACCCCTCCACTTT.

This chain uses TRBV5-1 with TRBJ2-7, with 9 bases matching TRBD1. The V segment lost 0 bases and the J segment 2 bases; nucleotides outside the gene matches: 0. The CDR3 contains 14 residues. CDR1 and CDR2 (germline): SGHRS, YFSETQ. CDR3 DNA: TGCGCCAGCAGCTTGGGACAGGGGGCCTACGAGCAGTACTTC. Translated, it gives CASSLGQGAYEQYF.

The rearrangement uses TRBV7-2 and TRBJ2-7, with D perhaps matching TRBD1 or TRBD2 (5 bases each). The V gene lost 4 bases and the J gene lost 2 bases, with 18 bases spanning the gap. The CDR3 has 16 amino acids. Germline CDR1 is SGHTA and CDR2 is FQGNSA. The CDR3 coding sequence is TGTGCCAGCAGCTCCGAGCTTGGGGGTCAGACCTACGAGCAGTACTTC. This codes for CASSSELGGQTYEQYF.

This chain links TRBV7-4 with TRBJ2-7, with 9 bases aligning to TRBD2. The CDR3 is made up of 15 amino acids. Losses at the gene ends were 5 bases for V and 4 bases for J; bases not matched to a gene: 9. Germline V gene data show CDR1 as SGHVT and CDR2 as SQSDAQ. The CDR3 here is CASSPGLAQRYEQYF. CDR3 DNA sequence: TGTGCCAGCAGCCCAGGACTAGCGCAAAGGTACGAGCAGTACTTC.

The rearrangement links TRBV7-9 to TRBJ2-6, with no clear D. This CDR3 contains 14 residues. V gave up 3 bases and J gave up 2 bases, with 5 bases separating them. In germline, CDR1 is SEHNR, CDR2 FQNEAQ (reference sequence). The CDR3 region is CASSFRTGANVLTF. CDR3 sequence (DNA): TGTGCCAGCAGCTTTAGGACTGGGGCCAACGTCCTGACTTTC. Full variable domain (missing parts from reference TRBV7-9 and TRBJ2-6): DTGVSQNPRHKITKRGQNVTFRCDPISEHNRLYWYRQTLGQGPEFLTYFQNEAQLEKSRLLSDRFSAERPKGSFSTLEIQRTEQGDSAMYLCASSFRTGANVLTFGAGSRLTVL.

The CDR3, as DNA: TGTGCCAGCAGCTCCCCCGGGACTACAATTGAAGAGACCCAGTACTTC. This encodes CASSSPGTTIEETQYF. J is TRBJ2-5 and V is TRBV9; 7 bases agree with TRBD2. Germline loops: CDR1 SGDLS, CDR2 YYNGEE. The CDR3 spans 16 residues. The V segment lost 4 bases and the J segment 3 bases; nucleotides outside the gene matches: 12.

The V and J genes are TRBV2 and TRBJ1-1; TRBD1 aligns across 8 bases. Germline V lookup: CDR1 SNHLY, CDR2 FYNNEI. V lost 7 bases and J lost 4; bases outside the gene matches: 5. CDR3 size: 13 residues. The CDR3 loop reads CASKLTGVTEAFF. CDR3 coding DNA: TGTGCCAGCAAATTGACAGGGGTCACTGAAGCTTTCTTT.

The CDR3 nucleotides are TGTGCCAGCAGCTTACGGGTGGGCAGGGGTGGTTACGAGCAGTACTTC. Protein product: CASSLRVGRGGYEQYF. The V call is TRBV7-8, the J call TRBJ2-7; D may be TRBD1 (6 bases). The CDR3 is 16 amino acids. The germline V gene has CDR1 SGHVS and CDR2 FQNEAQ. The V end lost 2 bases, the J end lost 4 bases, and 18 bases lay between the germline ends.

The chain employs TRBV6-5 and TRBJ1-1; D is ambiguous. The germline V gene has CDR1 MNHEY and CDR2 SVGAGI. V gave up 8 bases and J gave up 5 bases, with 15 bases separating them. This CDR3 spans 13 amino acids. CDR3 sequence reads: CASQPLRGTEAFF. The CDR3 DNA reads as TGTGCCAGCCAACCCCTACGTGGGACTGAAGCTTTCTTT.

This clone was seen a single time. V is TRBV7-6 and J is TRBJ2-1; the match to TRBD2 covers 12 bases. V lost 2 bases, J lost 9 bases, and 8 bases stayed unmatched. Germline values: CDR1 SGHVS, CDR2 FNYEAQ. CDR3 length: 16 amino acids. The CDR3 coding sequence is TGTGCCAGCAGCTTAACTAGCGGGGGGATTACCACTGAGCAGTTCTTC. Protein: CASSLTSGGITTEQFF.

Relative to its sample, this clone is medium-sized (0.01 to 0.1%). This chain joins TRBV6-1 and TRBJ1-5; D gene unclear. The CDR3 consists of 13 residues. V was shortened by 1 base and J by 7 bases, with 8 bases between the two germline ends. Per the germline V gene, CDR1 is MNHNS and CDR2 is SASEGT. The CDR3 DNA sequence: TGTGCCAGCAGTGAAGTATCCCGGCAGCCCCAGCATTTT. This codes for CASSEVSRQPQHF.

This sequence joins TRBV6-4 and TRBJ1-5, with D tentatively TRBD1 (6 bases). Trimming removed 4 bases at V and 4 bases at J, with 8 bases between. CDR3 length equals 13 residues. Germline values: CDR1 MRHNA, CDR2 SNTAGT. The CDR3 region has the DNA TGTGCCAGCAGTGTGGGGGCTAATCAGCCCCAGCATTTT. Protein: CASSVGANQPQHF.

The chain is built from TRBV7-2 and TRBJ2-7; 7 bases map to TRBD1. Germline V gene data show CDR1 as SGHTA and CDR2 as FQGNSA. CDR3 length: 15 amino acids. Trimming cost V 5 bases and J 1 base; bases outside gene matches: 8. For the CDR3, the DNA is TGTGCCAGCAGCGCACGGACAGGCGGATCCTACGAGCAGTACTTC. This translates into CASSARTGGSYEQYF.

The rearrangement links TRBV11-2 to TRBJ2-1, with 8 bases identical to TRBD2. The germline CDR1 and CDR2 sequences are SGHAT and FQNNGV. V was pared by 1 base and J by 6 bases, with 5 bases of the junction left unmatched. The CDR3 totals 15 residues. This chain's CDR3 is CASSLVGGVGNEQFF. As DNA, the CDR3 is TGTGCCAGCAGCTTAGTCGGGGGGGTTGGCAATGAGCAGTTCTTC.

The V and J genes are TRBV4-3 and TRBJ1-4; TRBD1 is a possible D gene (6 bases). CDR1 LGHNA and CDR2 YSLEER come from the germline V gene. The germline V and J ends were trimmed by 5 bases and 8 bases, with 15 bases remaining between them. The CDR3 is 14 amino acids. CDR3 nucleotides: TGCGCCAGCAGCAGCGACAGGTTCCAAGAAAAACTGTTTTTT. It translates to CASSSDRFQEKLFF.

The V gene is TRBV5-6, the J gene TRBJ1-3; D gene uncertain. Germline values: CDR1 SGHDT, CDR2 YYEEEE. This CDR3 is built from 17 residues. Trimming shortened V by 2 bases and J by 0 bases, and 15 bases separated the two germline ends. CDR3 loop: CASSLPGEASSGNTIYF. The DNA for the CDR3 is TGTGCCAGCAGCTTACCCGGGGAGGCCTCCTCTGGAAACACCATATATTTT. Full variable domain (rest looked up from reference TRBV5-6 and TRBJ1-3): DAGVTQSPTHLIKTRGQQVTLRCSPKSGHDTVSWYQQALGQGPQFIFQYYEEEERQRGNFPDRFSGHQFPNYSSELNVNALLLGDSALYLCASSLPGEASSGNTIYFGEGSWLTVV.

The rearrangement uses TRBV5-1 and TRBJ1-2; D might be TRBD1 (6 bases). Trimming removed 4 bases from V and 3 bases from J, with 16 bases in between. In germline, CDR1 is SGHRS, CDR2 YFSETQ. This CDR3 has 15 amino acids. CDR3 sequence reads: CASSPSWGLDYGYTF. The CDR3 region has the DNA TGCGCCAGCAGCCCTTCTTGGGGGCTCGACTATGGCTACACCTTC.

The rearrangement uses TRBV30 and TRBJ2-3, with 9 bases fitting TRBD2. CDR3 length equals 15 residues. From germline, CDR1 is GTSNPN and CDR2 SVGIG (reference sequence). V lost 4 bases and J lost 1; bases outside the gene matches: 6. CDR3 sequence: CAWTYRTSGTDTQYF. As DNA, the CDR3 is TGTGCCTGGACCTACAGGACTAGCGGCACAGATACGCAGTATTTT.

The rearrangement links TRBV18 to TRBJ2-1; 9 bases align to TRBD1. Germline V gene sequence: CDR1 KGHSH, CDR2 LQKENI. The V and J ends lost 0 bases and 7 bases, in that order; junction bases with no gene match: 4. CDR3 length equals 15 residues. The CDR3 spells CASSPPGQGGNEQFF. The CDR3 DNA is TGTGCCAGCTCACCACCGGGACAGGGAGGGAATGAGCAGTTCTTC.

The chain is built from TRBV5-1 and TRBJ1-3, with TRBD1 identical over 9 bases. V was pared by 3 bases and J by 0 bases, with 13 bases of the junction left unmatched. The CDR3 has 19 amino acids. Germline V gene lookup returns CDR1 SGHRS and CDR2 YFSETQ. CDR3 nucleotides: TGCGCCAGCAGCTCGTCGCCGGCGGGACAGGGCTCCTCTGGAAACACCATATATTTT. It is translated as CASSSSPAGQGSSGNTIYF.